Included here is one T cell receptor (beta chain) sequence, with context. Libraries were prepared by immunoSEQ multiplex PCR; TCRdb keeps only in-frame clonotypes and omits some of them. Of about 220,000 clones listed, 84% are singletons. The entry originates in a study of blood T cell repertoires in COVID-19. As for the study in general: Nucleic acid was either cDNA or gDNA, and it came from T cells, B-cell-depleted T cells, or PBMCs.

The sequence derives from a woman aged 55-75 years who had recovered from COVID-19. Sequencing input: peripheral blood.

CDR3 residues: CASSLTGLNEKLFF. The CDR3 nucleotides read TGTGCCAGCAGTCTTACAGGGCTTAATGAAAAACTGTTTTTT. V and J are TRBV28 and TRBJ1-4, with D possibly TRBD1 on 6 matching bases. Germline V gives CDR1 MDHEN, CDR2 SYDVKM. The CDR3 is made up of 14 amino acids. Trimming left V 5 bases short and J 4 bases short, with 11 bases between.